Listed below are T cell receptor beta chains from one sample, sequenced in a study of cytomegalovirus exposure and HLA in healthy donors. Sequencing used immunoSEQ multiplex PCR; TCRdb keeps in-frame clones, though not all of them. Seen here are 95,000 to 150,000 clones, 75% to 85% observed once, and the top ten hold 8.8%. Input material: PBMCs. These receptor sequences come from a female donor in good health and CMV-seropositive. CDR3s include the opening cysteine and the closing phenylalanine or tryptophan. Each record gives: clone size, V gene, D gene, J gene, CDR3 length, CDR3 protein, CDR3 DNA. D genes are given only for firm matches. Rows may omit the clone size; those that give it use once, few, many or a size class.

abundance: -; v_gene: TRBV7-7; d_gene: -; j_gene: TRBJ2-3; len: 13; CDR3aa: CASSPTPGDTQYF; CDR3nt: TGTGCCAGCAGCCCTACTCCTGGAGATACGCAGTATTTT
abundance: -; v_gene: TRBV28; d_gene: TRBD1; j_gene: TRBJ1-2; len: 17; CDR3aa: CASSLPGTGIGGYGYTF; CDR3nt: TGTGCCAGCAGTTTACCCGGGACAGGGATAGGTGGATATGGCTACACCTTC
abundance: -; v_gene: TRBV5-1; d_gene: -; j_gene: TRBJ2-7; len: 15; CDR3aa: CASSSSGLVSYEQYF; CDR3nt: TGCGCCAGCAGCTCGTCCGGGTTGGTCTCCTACGAGCAGTACTTC
abundance: -; v_gene: TRBV20-1; d_gene: -; j_gene: TRBJ2-7; len: 11; CDR3aa: CSARVTYEQYF; CDR3nt: TGCAGTGCTAGAGTTACCTACGAGCAGTACTTC
abundance: -; v_gene: TRBV7-2; d_gene: -; j_gene: TRBJ2-5; len: 15; CDR3aa: CASSYRRGTQETQYF; CDR3nt: TGTGCCAGCAGCTACCGACGGGGTACCCAAGAGACCCAGTACTTC
abundance: -; v_gene: TRBV5-8; d_gene: TRBD2; j_gene: TRBJ2-5; len: 17; CDR3aa: CASSPGLAGGLGETQYF; CDR3nt: TGTGCCAGCAGCCCGGGACTAGCGGGGGGGCTCGGAGAGACCCAGTACTTC
abundance: -; v_gene: TRBV7-2; d_gene: TRBD2; j_gene: TRBJ2-3; len: 16; CDR3aa: CASSLSVIAGGDTQYF; CDR3nt: TGTGCCAGCAGCTTATCGGTGATAGCGGGGGGTGATACGCAGTATTTT
abundance: -; v_gene: TRBV4-1; d_gene: -; j_gene: TRBJ1-1; len: 15; CDR3aa: CASSLHGTMNTEAFF; CDR3nt: TGCGCCAGCAGCTTACACGGGACAATGAACACTGAAGCTTTCTTT
abundance: once; v_gene: TRBV6-6; d_gene: -; j_gene: TRBJ1-1; len: 15; CDR3aa: CASSLQGKGDTEAFF; CDR3nt: TGTGCCAGCAGTCTACAGGGAAAGGGGGACACTGAAGCTTTCTTT
abundance: -; v_gene: TRBV2; d_gene: -; j_gene: TRBJ1-4; len: 15; CDR3aa: CASSPDRATNEKLFF; CDR3nt: TGTGCCAGCAGCCCCGACAGAGCAACTAATGAAAAACTGTTTTTT
abundance: -; v_gene: TRBV6-1; d_gene: -; j_gene: TRBJ2-1; len: 15; CDR3aa: CASSARLRSYNEQFF; CDR3nt: TGTGCCAGCAGTGCCAGATTACGCTCCTACAATGAGCAGTTCTTC
abundance: -; v_gene: TRBV18; d_gene: TRBD1; j_gene: TRBJ2-7; len: 16; CDR3aa: CASSVGGQGAAYEQYF; CDR3nt: TGTGCCAGCTCAGTGGGGGGACAGGGGGCCGCCTACGAGCAGTACTTC
abundance: few; v_gene: TRBV5-1; d_gene: TRBD1; j_gene: TRBJ2-7; len: 14; CDR3aa: CASSAGTGATEQYF; CDR3nt: TGCGCCAGCAGTGCCGGGACAGGGGCCACCGAGCAGTACTTC
abundance: -; v_gene: TRBV18; d_gene: -; j_gene: TRBJ1-1; len: 14; CDR3aa: CASSPSTVNTEAFF; CDR3nt: TGTGCCAGCTCACCCTCGACAGTGAACACTGAAGCTTTCTTT
abundance: -; v_gene: TRBV9; d_gene: TRBD2; j_gene: TRBJ2-2; len: 18; CDR3aa: CASSTRGGLGSLRGELFF; CDR3nt: TGTGCCAGCAGCACTCGCGGGGGACTAGGTTCTCTCCGCGGGGAGCTGTTTTTT
abundance: -; v_gene: TRBV5-1; d_gene: TRBD1; j_gene: TRBJ1-2; len: 15; CDR3aa: CASSLVVTGSGGYTF; CDR3nt: TGCGCCAGCAGCTTGGTCGTGACAGGGTCCGGGGGCTACACCTTC
abundance: -; v_gene: TRBV28; d_gene: -; j_gene: TRBJ2-5; len: 15; CDR3aa: CASSNRVRLQETQYF; CDR3nt: TGTGCCAGCAGCAACCGGGTCCGACTCCAAGAGACCCAGTACTTC
abundance: few; v_gene: TRBV7-8; d_gene: -; j_gene: TRBJ1-1; len: 13; CDR3aa: CASSLAWPTEAFF; CDR3nt: TGTGCCAGCAGCTTAGCCTGGCCGACTGAAGCTTTCTTT
abundance: -; v_gene: TRBV6-6; d_gene: TRBD1; j_gene: TRBJ2-7; len: 14; CDR3aa: CASGDIGTVDEQYF; CDR3nt: TGTGCCAGCGGCGATATTGGGACAGTGGACGAGCAGTACTTC
abundance: -; v_gene: TRBV4-1; d_gene: -; j_gene: TRBJ2-7; len: 15; CDR3aa: CASSRTNRAWDEQYF; CDR3nt: TGCGCCAGCAGCCGAACGAACAGGGCCTGGGACGAGCAGTACTTC
abundance: -; v_gene: TRBV12-5; d_gene: TRBD2; j_gene: TRBJ2-3; len: 13; CDR3aa: CASGREGTDTQYF; CDR3nt: TGTGCTAGTGGCCGGGAGGGCACAGATACGCAGTATTTT
abundance: -; v_gene: TRBV19; d_gene: TRBD1; j_gene: TRBJ2-2; len: 15; CDR3aa: CASISGTATFGELFF; CDR3nt: TGTGCCAGTATCTCCGGGACAGCGACTTTCGGGGAGCTGTTTTTT
abundance: -; v_gene: TRBV27; d_gene: -; j_gene: TRBJ1-1; len: 12; CDR3aa: CASRDWNTEAFF; CDR3nt: TGTGCCAGCCGGGACTGGAACACTGAAGCTTTCTTT
abundance: few; v_gene: TRBV19; d_gene: TRBD1; j_gene: TRBJ1-2; len: 13; CDR3aa: CATSGQGASGYTF; CDR3nt: TGTGCCACTTCGGGACAGGGGGCTTCTGGCTACACCTTC